This T cell receptor beta chain was sequenced during a study of cytotoxic CD8 clonotypes in ibrutinib-treated CLL. About the research overall: Patient counts were around 11 relapsed/refractory, about 15 treatment-naive and 17 to 18 IGHV unmutated.

With 6 bases removed from V and 2 bases from J, the gap between germline ends came to 11 bases. Per the germline V gene, CDR1 is MNHEY and CDR2 is SMNVEV (reference sequence). The CDR3 length is 14 residues. The table lists this clone with a few counts. This table comes from immunoSEQ multiplex PCR, and its TCRdb copy is limited to in-frame clones, with some not included. The table shows roughly 220,000 clones, with nearly 80% occurring only once. This TCR derives from a human donor with chronic lymphocytic leukemia. The chain has TRBV27 and TRBJ2-1; D is undetermined. Sequencing used PBMCs, obtained after 12 months of ibrutinib treatment. This CDR3 is CASSAQSAYNEQFF. Written as DNA, the CDR3 is TGTGCCAGCAGCGCGCAATCTGCCTACAATGAGCAGTTCTTC.